A selection of T cell receptor beta chains follows, all from one sample in a study of Graves' ophthalmopathy and Graves' hyperthyroidism. In TCRdb, the multiplex PCR reads were re-called with MiXCR into one record per CDR3 protein. Of 150,000 to 200,000 distinct CDR3 sequences listed, approximately 40% were seen once; the top ten hold approximately 8.9%. Sequencing was performed on peripheral blood. Receptors were obtained from a man in his thirties or forties with Graves' ophthalmopathy. Both conserved end residues are part of each CDR3. The order of the fields is V gene, D gene, J gene, clone size, CDR3 protein, CDR3 DNA. D genes are given only for firm matches. Size values are once, few and many counts, or a class for expanded clones, and some rows have none.

v_gene: TRBV6-2/TRBV6-3
d_gene: TRBD2
j_gene: TRBJ2-7
abundance: -
CDR3aa: CASSYGLAGGFEQYF
CDR3nt: TGTGCCAGCAGTTACGGACTAGCGGGAGGATTCGAGCAGTACTTC

v_gene: TRBV7-2
d_gene: TRBD1
j_gene: TRBJ1-2
abundance: many
CDR3aa: CASSLAGTGVDYGYTF
CDR3nt: TGTGCCAGCAGCTTAGCTGGGACAGGGGTTGACTATGGCTACACCTTC

v_gene: TRBV6-1
d_gene: -
j_gene: TRBJ1-1
abundance: many
CDR3aa: CASREVGYTEAFF
CDR3nt: TGTGCCAGCAGAGAGGTTGGGTACACTGAAGCTTTCTTT

v_gene: TRBV6-1
d_gene: -
j_gene: TRBJ1-2
abundance: -
CDR3aa: CASSDAPGGGYGYTF
CDR3nt: TGTGCCAGCAGTGACGCGCCGGGAGGAGGTTATGGCTACACCTTC

v_gene: TRBV14
d_gene: TRBD2
j_gene: TRBJ2-1
abundance: many
CDR3aa: CASSYSGSSEQFF
CDR3nt: TGTGCCAGCAGCTATAGCGGGAGTAGTGAGCAGTTCTTC

v_gene: TRBV13
d_gene: -
j_gene: TRBJ1-3
abundance: many
CDR3aa: CASSSSLGIGNTIYF
CDR3nt: TGTGCCAGCAGCTCCAGCCTAGGCATCGGAAACACCATATATTTT

v_gene: TRBV24-1
d_gene: TRBD1
j_gene: TRBJ2-5
abundance: -
CDR3aa: CATSDSWDRGETQYF
CDR3nt: TGTGCCACCAGTGATTCCTGGGACAGGGGAGAGACCCAGTACTTC

v_gene: TRBV4-2
d_gene: -
j_gene: TRBJ2-7
abundance: once
CDR3aa: CASSPQDQRSYEQYF
CDR3nt: TGTGCCAGCAGCCCGCAGGACCAGAGATCCTACGAGCAGTACTTC

v_gene: TRBV7-8
d_gene: -
j_gene: TRBJ2-5
abundance: few
CDR3aa: CASSLVVRKKETQYF
CDR3nt: TGTGCCAGCAGCTTAGTTGTGCGGAAAAAAGAGACCCAGTACTTC

v_gene: TRBV6-2/TRBV6-3
d_gene: TRBD2
j_gene: TRBJ2-7
abundance: many
CDR3aa: CASSLAGADEQYF
CDR3nt: TGTGCCAGCAGTTTAGCGGGAGCTGACGAGCAGTACTTC

v_gene: TRBV11-1
d_gene: -
j_gene: TRBJ2-7
abundance: many
CDR3aa: CASGRRYEQYF
CDR3nt: TGTGCCAGCGGCAGGAGATACGAGCAGTACTTC

v_gene: TRBV6-2/TRBV6-3
d_gene: TRBD2
j_gene: TRBJ2-7
abundance: -
CDR3aa: CASTPGSGSLYEQYF
CDR3nt: TGCGCCAGCACCCCGGGTAGCGGGAGTCTCTACGAGCAGTACTTC

v_gene: TRBV7-8
d_gene: -
j_gene: TRBJ2-5
abundance: -
CDR3aa: CASSLTKILDTKQTQYF
CDR3nt: TGTGCCAGCAGCTTAACGAAGATCCTGGACACAAAGCAGACCCAGTACTTC

v_gene: TRBV6-2/TRBV6-3
d_gene: -
j_gene: TRBJ2-7
abundance: -
CDR3aa: CASSYRSGAYEQYF
CDR3nt: TGTGCCAGCAGTTACAGGTCAGGGGCCTACGAGCAGTACTTC

v_gene: TRBV27
d_gene: -
j_gene: TRBJ1-6
abundance: many
CDR3aa: CASSFLQAASSPLHF
CDR3nt: TGTGCCAGCAGTTTTCTGCAGGCGGCTAGTTCACCCCTCCACTTT

v_gene: TRBV28
d_gene: TRBD2
j_gene: TRBJ2-5
abundance: many
CDR3aa: CATLIAGKETQYF
CDR3nt: TGTGCCACCCTAATAGCGGGGAAAGAGACCCAGTACTTC

v_gene: TRBV4-1
d_gene: -
j_gene: TRBJ2-7
abundance: -
CDR3aa: CASSQGGVLGEQYF
CDR3nt: TGCGCCAGCAGCCAAGGAGGGGTCCTTGGCGAGCAGTACTTC

v_gene: TRBV7-2
d_gene: -
j_gene: TRBJ1-1
abundance: -
CDR3aa: CASLRGMNTEAFF
CDR3nt: TGTGCCAGCCTTAGGGGCATGAACACTGAAGCTTTCTTT

v_gene: TRBV7-2
d_gene: TRBD1
j_gene: TRBJ1-5
abundance: -
CDR3aa: CASSRDRVHGQPQHF
CDR3nt: TGTGCCAGCAGCCGCGACAGGGTGCATGGTCAGCCCCAGCATTTT

v_gene: TRBV28
d_gene: TRBD1
j_gene: TRBJ1-5
abundance: many
CDR3aa: CASSLEQGLSNQPQHF
CDR3nt: TGTGCCAGCAGTTTAGAACAGGGGTTGAGCAATCAGCCCCAGCATTTT

v_gene: TRBV7-9
d_gene: -
j_gene: TRBJ2-7
abundance: -
CDR3aa: CASSLGNSYEQYF
CDR3nt: TGTGCCAGCAGCTTAGGGAATTCCTACGAGCAGTACTTC

v_gene: TRBV7-2
d_gene: TRBD2
j_gene: TRBJ2-7
abundance: many
CDR3aa: CASSTSVSYEQYF
CDR3nt: TGTGCCAGCAGCACTAGCGTCTCCTACGAGCAGTACTTC

v_gene: TRBV11-1
d_gene: -
j_gene: TRBJ2-4
abundance: many
CDR3aa: CASSLSTGDIQYF
CDR3nt: TGTGCCAGCAGCTTATCGACCGGGGACATTCAGTACTTC

v_gene: TRBV6-7
d_gene: -
j_gene: TRBJ2-7
abundance: -
CDR3aa: CASNQLGGSDYEQYF
CDR3nt: TGTGCCAGCAACCAACTGGGGGGTAGCGACTACGAGCAGTACTTC

v_gene: TRBV20-1
d_gene: -
j_gene: TRBJ2-4
abundance: many
CDR3aa: CSARPAQMAKNIQYF
CDR3nt: TGCAGTGCTAGACCAGCTCAGATGGCCAAAAACATTCAGTACTTC